This T cell receptor beta chain came from a study of blood T cell repertoires in COVID-19. Study context: Sources were T cells, B-cell-depleted T cells, or PBMCs; the material itself was cDNA or gDNA.

Germline CDR1 LNHNV, CDR2 YYDKDF (reference sequence). Trimming cost V 0 bases and J 3 bases, with 20 bases left between them. This CDR3 has 19 amino acids. The assay was immunoSEQ multiplex PCR, and TCRdb's table has in-frame clones only and misses some. Of 20,000 to 25,000 clones in the sample, around nine tenths were seen once. This receptor was taken from a human donor in a cohort sampled during active COVID-19. This sequence joins TRBV15 and TRBJ2-2, with D perhaps TRBD2 (6 bases). The sequencing input was peripheral blood. Here the CDR3 DNA reads TGTGCCACCAGCAGAGATCATTACGGGAGAAAAGGCGACACCGGGGAGCTGTTTTTT. It encodes CATSRDHYGRKGDTGELFF. The variable domain in full, with the rest retrieved from reference TRBV15 and TRBJ2-2, is DAMVIQNPRYQVTQFGKPVTLSCSQTLNHNVMYWYQQKSSQAPKLLFHYYDKDFNNEADTPDNFQSRRPNTSFCFLDIRSPGLGDTAMYLCATSRDHYGRKGDTGELFFGEGSRLTVL.